The 24 T cell receptor beta chains reported below all come from one sample, sequenced in a study of shared clonotypes between healthy human individuals. Produced via immunoSEQ multiplex PCR; TCRdb's table is partial and in-frame only. The sample lists over a million clones, 98% to 99% seen once, with about 0.4% in the top ten. Material for sequencing was naive CD4+ T cells sorted from blood. The subset was: CD45RA+ positively selected. These receptors were taken from a man aged 25-40 years in good health.

This clone has a single count. This chain uses TRBV9 with TRBJ2-2; 8 bases are shared with TRBD2. The CDR3 totals 17 residues. Unmatched junction bases numbered 7, after V lost 2 bases and J lost 1 base. Germline lookup yields CDR1 SGDLS and CDR2 YYNGEE. CDR3 DNA: TGTGCCAGCAGCGTTCTGGCCCTAGCGGGGAACACCGGGGAGCTGTTTTTT. Its translation is CASSVLALAGNTGELFF.

The chain is built from TRBV6-1 and TRBJ1-3, with a tentative D call TRBD1 (5 bases). This CDR3 comprises 16 residues. V was pared by 2 bases and J by 6 bases, with 17 bases between. Germline values: CDR1 MNHNS, CDR2 SASEGT. DNA of the CDR3: TGTGCCAGCAGTGAACAGGGTACAAGAGTTCTAAACACCATATATTTT. This translates into CASSEQGTRVLNTIYF.

This clone appeared a single time. The same CDR3 is also encoded by other DNA sequences in this sample. The V gene is TRBV5-1, the J gene TRBJ2-1; 8 bases fit TRBD2. Germline V gene sequence: CDR1 SGHRS, CDR2 YFSETQ. The junction had 2 bases not matched to a gene; V was cut back by 2 bases and J by 1 base. There are 15 residues in the CDR3. The CDR3 coding sequence is TGCGCCAGCAGCTTAGCGGGAGTATCCTACAATGAGCAGTTCTTC. It is translated as CASSLAGVSYNEQFF.

On this clone itself: At one boundary the junction diverges from the germline segment, which might be a read error. The chain is built from TRBV5-6 and TRBJ2-5, with D maybe TRBD1 (5 bases). Germline V CDR1 and CDR2: SGHDT, YYEEEE. CDR3 length: 13 residues. CDR3 in DNA: TGTGCCAGCAGCCTCGATGACAGTCGACAATTAAACTTC. This codes for CASSLDDSRQLNF.

V gene TRBV11-2 combines with J gene TRBJ1-1, with a tentative D call TRBD1 (5 bases). V dropped 1 base and J dropped 1 base, with 10 bases sitting between them. CDR1 is SGHAT, CDR2 FQNNGV, per germline. CDR3 length: 15 residues. CDR3 sequence reads: CASSLVWTRNTEAFF. CDR3 DNA: TGTGCCAGCAGCTTAGTTTGGACAAGGAACACTGAAGCTTTCTTT. The full variable domain, completed using reference TRBV11-2 and TRBJ1-1, is EAGVAQSPRYKIIEKRQSVAFWCNPISGHATLYWYQQILGQGPKLLIQFQNNGVVDDSQLPKDRFSAERLKGVDSTLKIQPAKLEDSAVYLCASSLVWTRNTEAFFGQGTRLTVV.

The V and J genes are TRBV27 and TRBJ2-3; tentative D call: TRBD1 (5 bases). This CDR3 comprises 17 residues. Germline V gene lookup returns CDR1 MNHEY and CDR2 SMNVEV (reference sequence). Trimming stripped 5 bases from V and 3 bases from J, with 21 bases between. The CDR3 is CASSPPRVRGTTDTQYF. The CDR3 region has the DNA TGTGCCAGCAGTCCTCCCCGGGTTAGGGGAACTACAGATACGCAGTATTTT.

V is TRBV6-1 and J is TRBJ2-7, with 7 nucleotides matching TRBD2. J was trimmed by 7 bases and V by 6 bases; bases with no gene match: 6. Germline CDR1 is MNHNS and CDR2 is SASEGT. This CDR3 comprises 12 residues. The CDR3 bases are TGTGCCAGCAGCACGGGGAGGGGAGAGCAGTACTTC. Translated: CASSTGRGEQYF.

The CDR3 DNA reads as TGTGCCAGCAGCGTAGTCGACCAAGCTAGCACAGATACGCAGTATTTT. Translation: CASSVVDQASTDTQYF. The J gene is TRBJ2-3, the V gene TRBV9, with unresolved D. The V and J ends lost 0 bases and 0 bases respectively, with 11 bases between them. CDR1 and CDR2 from the germline V gene are SGDLS and YYNGEE. This CDR3 has 16 amino acids.

The V and J genes are TRBV7-9 and TRBJ2-2; 13 bases line up with TRBD2. CDR1 is SEHNR, CDR2 FQNEAQ, per germline (reference sequence). This CDR3 has 16 residues. The V and J ends lost 9 bases and 6 bases, in that order; junction bases with no gene match: 10. The CDR3 DNA follows: TGTGCCAGTCGGGGGACTAGCGGGATCGGTGCCGGGGAGCTGTTTTTT. Translating it yields CASRGTSGIGAGELFF.

The chain carries TRBV9 and TRBJ1-2; TRBD1 aligns across 8 bases. The CDR3 is made up of 14 amino acids. Germline trimming cut 2 bases from V and 2 bases from J; bases unmatched to any gene: 2. CDR1 is SGDLS, CDR2 YYNGEE, per germline. This CDR3 is CASSVQGANYGYTF. The DNA for the CDR3 is TGTGCCAGCAGCGTTCAGGGGGCGAACTATGGCTACACCTTC. Full variable domain (outside the CDR3, taken from reference TRBV9 and TRBJ1-2): DSGVTQTPKHLITATGQRVTLRCSPRSGDLSVYWYQQSLDQGLQFLIQYYNGEERAKGNILERFSAQQFPDLHSELNLSSLELGDSALYFCASSVQGANYGYTFGSGTRLTVV.

The chain uses TRBV9 and TRBJ2-1; no clear D gene. The CDR3 is made up of 15 amino acids. V was shortened by 4 bases and J by 1 base, with 12 bases between the two germline ends. CDR1 and CDR2 from the germline V gene are SGDLS and YYNGEE. The CDR3 spells CASSPPVTSYNEQFF. CDR3 bases: TGTGCCAGCAGCCCGCCGGTTACTTCCTACAATGAGCAGTTCTTC. The full variable domain, completed using reference TRBV9 and TRBJ2-1, is DSGVTQTPKHLITATGQRVTLRCSPRSGDLSVYWYQQSLDQGLQFLIQYYNGEERAKGNILERFSAQQFPDLHSELNLSSLELGDSALYFCASSPPVTSYNEQFFGPGTRLTVL.

This chain uses TRBV6-1 with TRBJ2-1, with 8 bases fitting TRBD2. The junction had 10 bases not matched to a gene; V was cut back by 4 bases and J by 8 bases. The CDR3 covers 15 residues. Germline-derived CDR1 and CDR2 are MNHNS and SASEGT. The DNA for the CDR3 is TGTGCCAGCAGTGGACTAGCGACCTCTCCGTATGAGCAGTTCTTC. Its protein product is CASSGLATSPYEQFF.

J is TRBJ2-7 and V is TRBV10-3; D might be TRBD1 or TRBD2, each matching 5 bases. The CDR3 runs 12 residues. Trimming shortened V by 0 bases and J by 12 bases, and 12 bases separated the two germline ends. Per the germline V gene, CDR1 is ENHRY and CDR2 is SYGVKD. CDR3 DNA: TGTGCCATCAGTGAGTCCGGGACGCCCCGGTACTTC. Translated: CAISESGTPRYF.

V usage is TRBV4-1 and J usage is TRBJ2-7; 8 bases are shared with TRBD2. V lost 4 bases, J lost 2 bases, and 7 bases stayed unmatched. The CDR3 loop spans 15 amino acids. CDR1 and CDR2 (germline): MGHRA, YSYEKL. CDR3 sequence: CASSRLPSGPYEQYF. The DNA for the CDR3 is TGCGCCAGCAGCCGCCTACCTAGCGGGCCCTACGAGCAGTACTTC.

This sequence joins TRBV28 and TRBJ1-3, with unresolved D. Per germline, CDR1 MDHEN and CDR2 SYDVKM. The V gene lost 5 bases and the J gene lost 1 base, with 6 bases spanning the gap. This CDR3 spans 13 amino acids. The DNA for the CDR3 is TGTGCCAGCAGTACCCGTTCTGGAAACACCATATATTTT. Translation gives CASSTRSGNTIYF. Looking up the rest from reference TRBV28 and TRBJ1-3 gives the full variable domain: DVKVTQSSRYLVKRTGEKVFLECVQDMDHENMFWYRQDPGLGLRLIYFSYDVKMKEKGDIPEGYSVSREKKERFSLILESASTNQTSMYLCASSTRSGNTIYFGEGSWLTVV.

This chain links TRBV27 with TRBJ2-7; 9 bases are a match to TRBD1. V shed 3 bases and J 2 bases; nucleotides not matched to a gene: 8. The V gene's germline CDR1 is MNHEY and CDR2 SMNVEV (reference sequence). CDR3 length equals 16 residues. CDR3 in amino acids: CASSLRPGTGPYEQYF. The DNA for the CDR3 is TGTGCCAGCAGTTTGCGCCCCGGGACAGGGCCCTACGAGCAGTACTTC.

The gene calls are TRBV21-1 and TRBJ2-7; the DNA was not compared with TRBD1, the D call given in the table. TRBV21-1 is a recognized pseudogene. CDR3 size: 15 residues. This chain's CDR3 is CASTLRTGTYSEQYF. The CDR3 bases are TGTGCCAGCACACTGCGGACAGGGACCTACTCCGAGCAGTACTTC.

Comment on this clone: Different DNA sequences within this sample yield the same CDR3. The genes are TRBV5-1 and TRBJ2-1; 8 bases are shared with TRBD1. The ends lost 2 bases at V and 0 bases at J; junction bases unmatched: 1. Germline V gene data show CDR1 as SGHRS and CDR2 as YFSETQ. There are 15 residues in the CDR3. CDR3 nucleotides: TGCGCCAGCAGCTTAACAGGGGGCTCCTACAATGAGCAGTTCTTC. It is translated as CASSLTGGSYNEQFF.

In nucleotides, the CDR3 is TGTGCCAGCAGTTTGGGGACCGAGAACTATGGCTACACCTTC. It encodes CASSLGTENYGYTF. V gene TRBV28 combines with J gene TRBJ1-2; a weak D match, TRBD1 (5 bases). V shed 3 bases and J shed 2 bases, with 10 bases lying between them. The length of the CDR3 is 14 residues. CDR1 is MDHEN and CDR2 is SYDVKM in the germline V gene.

The gene calls are TRBV7-2 and TRBJ2-7; 7 bases align to TRBD2. V lost 1 base to trimming and J lost 2 bases; unmatched junction nucleotides: 5. Germline lookup yields CDR1 SGHTA and CDR2 FQGNSA. The CDR3 consists of 15 residues. CDR3 region: CASSLELGGAYEQYF. The CDR3 DNA is TGTGCCAGCAGCTTAGAGTTGGGAGGGGCCTACGAGCAGTACTTC.

The rearrangement joins TRBV5-5 to TRBJ1-5; unclear D gene. From germline, CDR1 is SGHKS and CDR2 YYEKEE (reference sequence). This CDR3 is 17 amino acids long. The ends were cut back, 0 bases at V and 0 bases at J, with 13 bases in the middle. This CDR3 is CASSLAVGFNSNQPQHF. The CDR3 coding sequence is TGTGCCAGCAGCTTGGCCGTAGGATTTAATAGCAATCAGCCCCAGCATTTT.

The gene calls are TRBV18 and TRBJ2-7; D perhaps matches TRBD1 (6 bases). The V and J ends lost 6 bases and 3 bases respectively, with 12 bases between them. CDR3 length: 13 amino acids. Germline V CDR1 and CDR2: KGHSH, LQKENI. The CDR3 DNA reads TGTGCCAGCTCGGCCGGGACAAACTACGAGCAGTACTTC. It is translated as CASSAGTNYEQYF. Based on the CDR3 plus reference TRBV18 and TRBJ2-7, the full variable domain is NAGVMQNPRHLVRRRGQEARLRCSPMKGHSHVYWYRQLPEEGLKFMVYLQKENIIDESGMPKERFSAEFPKEGPSILRIQQVVRGDSAAYFCASSAGTNYEQYFGPGTRLTVT.

The V call is TRBV25-1, the J call TRBJ2-3, with TRBD1 as a possible D gene (6 bases). This CDR3 is 15 amino acids long. Germline CDR1 MGHDK, CDR2 SYGVNS. The V end lost 2 bases, the J end lost 0 bases, and 9 bases lay between the germline ends. CDR3 bases: TGTGCCAGCAGTGAAGGCAGGGGAAGCACAGATACGCAGTATTTT. This sequence encodes CASSEGRGSTDTQYF.

The V call is TRBV6-4, the J call TRBJ2-1, with 9 bases identical to TRBD2. The CDR3 consists of 15 residues. V was pared by 6 bases and J by 3 bases, with 6 bases of the junction left unmatched. Germline V gives CDR1 MRHNA, CDR2 SNTAGT. CDR3 amino acids: CASSPSGTFYNEQFF. The DNA of the CDR3 is TGTGCCAGCAGCCCTAGCGGGACTTTCTACAATGAGCAGTTCTTC.